This T cell receptor (beta chain) was captured by sequencing in a study of blood T cell repertoires in COVID-19. Study-level background: Sites across the United States, Italy and Spain contributed samples from acute and convalescent COVID-19.

There are 13 residues in the CDR3. After removal of 7 bases from V and 7 bases from J, the junction contained 8 bases not matched to a gene. Germline assignment: CDR1 MDHEN and CDR2 SYDVKM. As processed by the authors: Reference gene primer amplification gave estimated nucleated cell counts. Sequenced by immunoSEQ multiplex PCR; TCRdb stores in-frame clones only, minus some. The V and J calls and clone size were taken over from that table, and D and trimming were inferred from the DNA. The repertoire holds 250,000 or so clones, with around 83% as singletons. The chain joins TRBV28 to TRBJ1-2, with 8 bases matching TRBD1. Sequenced material: peripheral blood. This receptor was obtained from a woman aged 40 to 50 who had recovered from COVID-19. DNA of the CDR3: TGTGCCAGCAAACCGGGACAGGTGCGTGGCTACACCTTC. It specifies CASKPGQVRGYTF.